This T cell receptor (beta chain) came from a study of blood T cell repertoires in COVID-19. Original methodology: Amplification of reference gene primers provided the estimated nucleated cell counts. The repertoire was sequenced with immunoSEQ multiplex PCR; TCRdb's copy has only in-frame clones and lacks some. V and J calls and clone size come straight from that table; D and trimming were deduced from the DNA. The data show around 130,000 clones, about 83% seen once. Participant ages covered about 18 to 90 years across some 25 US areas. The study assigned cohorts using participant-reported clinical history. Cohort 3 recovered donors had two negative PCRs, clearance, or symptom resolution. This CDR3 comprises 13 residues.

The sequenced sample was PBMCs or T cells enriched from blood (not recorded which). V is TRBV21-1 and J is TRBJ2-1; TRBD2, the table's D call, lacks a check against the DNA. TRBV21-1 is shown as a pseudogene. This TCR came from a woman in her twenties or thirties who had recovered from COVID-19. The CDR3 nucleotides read TGTGCCAGCACGGGGAGAACAAGCTATGAGCAGTTCTTC. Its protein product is CASTGRTSYEQFF.